This T cell receptor beta chain was observed in a study of cytomegalovirus exposure and HLA in healthy donors. There were likely unrecorded immune exposures, though donors were nominally healthy when sampled. With 60 Vbeta and 13 Jbeta primers, the PCR was carried out. Profiling relied on immunoSEQ multiplex PCR, and the TCRdb table lists in-frame clones only, not all of them. This table has around 140,000 clones, roughly three quarters appearing once. The sequenced sample was PBMCs. The TCR originated in a woman between 55 and 75 years old in good health and CMV-seronegative.

As DNA, the CDR3 is TGTGCCAGCAGTACCCGGACAGGGGGCTTTGGATACGAGCAGTACTTC. It translates to CASSTRTGGFGYEQYF. The chain employs TRBV28 and TRBJ2-7; 11 bases agree with TRBD1. The V gene end was trimmed by 5 bases and the J gene end by 4 bases; junction bases not matched to a gene: 10. This CDR3 is built from 16 residues. Germline V gene lookup returns CDR1 MDHEN and CDR2 SYDVKM. The complete variable domain, with remaining parts taken from reference TRBV28 and TRBJ2-7, reads DVKVTQSSRYLVKRTGEKVFLECVQDMDHENMFWYRQDPGLGLRLIYFSYDVKMKEKGDIPEGYSVSREKKERFSLILESASTNQTSMYLCASSTRTGGFGYEQYFGPGTRLTVT.